The next 16 T cell receptor beta chains were all read from a single sample in a study of cytomegalovirus exposure and HLA in healthy donors. The PCR employed 60 Vbeta primers together with 13 Jbeta primers. Generated by immunoSEQ multiplex PCR, the TCRdb table keeps only in-frame clones and is missing some. Of 100,000 or so clones listed, over 9.5% are singletons. Sequencing was carried out using PBMCs. The receptors here all came from a man aged 40-49 years in good health and CMV-seropositive.

The rearrangement joins TRBV18 to TRBJ2-7; 7 bases are a match to TRBD2. This CDR3 region has 14 residues. J gave up 3 bases and V 2 bases, and 4 bases lay outside the gene matches. Looked up from germline, CDR1 is KGHSH and CDR2 is LQKENI. The CDR3 DNA is TGTGCCAGCTCACCATCTCGGGGGGACTACGAGCAGTACTTC. Amino acid sequence: CASSPSRGDYEQYF.

The V call is TRBV6-5, the J call TRBJ2-3, with TRBD2 identical over 7 bases. The germline V gene has CDR1 MNHEY and CDR2 SVGAGI. This CDR3 contains 14 residues. Trimming cost V 4 bases and J 2 bases; bases outside gene matches: 3. Here the CDR3 reads CASSLAGPTDTQYF. The CDR3 DNA is TGTGCCAGCAGTTTAGCGGGCCCCACAGATACGCAGTATTTT.

V and J are TRBV4-1 and TRBJ1-2; D not certain. Trimming stripped 1 base from V and 0 bases from J, with 9 bases between. The CDR3 covers 15 residues. CDR1 and CDR2 (germline): MGHRA, YSYEKL. The DNA for the CDR3 is TGCGCCAGCAGCCAAGTAGCCGGGACTAACTATGGCTACACCTTC. Translating it yields CASSQVAGTNYGYTF.

The table lists this clone with a few counts. V gene TRBV5-1 combines with J gene TRBJ2-7; 7 bases line up with TRBD2. Germline trimming cut 2 bases from V and 0 bases from J; bases unmatched to any gene: 14. CDR3 length equals 18 residues. The V gene's germline CDR1 is SGHRS and CDR2 YFSETQ. Written as DNA, the CDR3 is TGCGCCAGCAGCTTTGCCGTCTCTGCTCCGGGGGGCTCCTACGAGCAGTACTTC. This gives the protein CASSFAVSAPGGSYEQYF.

V usage is TRBV19 and J usage is TRBJ2-1; perhaps TRBD1 as D (6 bases). Germline V gene data show CDR1 as LNHDA and CDR2 as SQIVND (reference sequence). The CDR3 is 14 amino acids. The germline V and J ends were trimmed by 4 bases and 2 bases, with 9 bases remaining between them. The CDR3 nucleotides read TGTGCCAGTAGTAGGGGGCCACCCTACAATGAGCAGTTCTTC. It is translated as CASSRGPPYNEQFF.

This clone was picked up a small number of times. The chain couples TRBV19 to TRBJ2-1; no reliable D call. The ends were cut back, 6 bases at V and 1 base at J, with 10 bases in the middle. Germline lookup yields CDR1 LNHDA and CDR2 SQIVND (reference sequence). The CDR3 consists of 14 residues. CDR3 protein: CASSRSVSYNEQFF. DNA of the CDR3: TGTGCCAGTAGCCGATCGGTTTCCTACAATGAGCAGTTCTTC.

This chain joins TRBV19 and TRBJ1-2; TRBD1 agrees at 11 bases. Per germline, CDR1 LNHDA and CDR2 SQIVND (reference sequence). CDR3 size: 15 residues. V lost 11 bases, J lost 3 bases, and 11 bases stayed unmatched. CDR3 sequence: CASRTGGGLDYGYTF. The CDR3 DNA sequence: TGTGCCTCTCGGACAGGGGGCGGCCTAGACTATGGCTACACCTTC.

This clone appeared a few times. The gene calls are TRBV4-3 and TRBJ1-4; D possibly corresponds to TRBD1 (5 bases). Trimming pared 1 base from V and 0 bases from J, leaving 9 bases between. Germline values: CDR1 LGHNA, CDR2 YSLEER. This CDR3 spans 16 amino acids. The CDR3 is CASSQGQIATNEKLFF. CDR3 nucleotide sequence: TGCGCCAGCAGCCAAGGACAGATTGCAACTAATGAAAAACTGTTTTTT.

This clone was seen only a few times. The chain has TRBV19 and TRBJ2-7; TRBD1 matches 11 bases. V lost 5 bases to trimming and J lost 5 bases; unmatched junction nucleotides: 8. There are 15 residues in the CDR3. The germline V gene encodes CDR1 LNHDA and CDR2 SQIVND (reference sequence). The DNA of the CDR3 is TGTGCCAGTAGTTCTCGGACAGGGGGCTACGACGAGCAGTACTTC. Residues: CASSSRTGGYDEQYF.

The chain has TRBV11-3 and TRBJ1-1; D unclear. Trimming took off 4 bases at V and 0 bases at J, with 12 bases between the two ends. Germline lookup yields CDR1 SGHNT and CDR2 YENEEA. The CDR3 has 15 amino acids. CDR3 bases: TGTGCCAGCAGCTCCTCCAGCGGGGTGAACACTGAAGCTTTCTTT. Translating it yields CASSSSSGVNTEAFF. Together with reference TRBV11-3 and TRBJ1-1, the CDR3 gives the full variable domain: EAGVVQSPRYKIIEKKQPVAFWCNPISGHNTLYWYLQNLGQGPELLIRYENEEAVDDSQLPKDRFSAERLKGVDSTLKIQPAELGDSAVYLCASSSSSGVNTEAFFGQGTRLTVV.

This clone has a handful of counts. The chain combines TRBV5-1 with TRBJ2-3, with D unresolved. CDR1 is SGHRS and CDR2 is YFSETQ in the germline V gene. The CDR3 contains 14 residues. Trimming removed 4 bases at V and 1 base at J, with 10 bases between. Here the CDR3 DNA reads TGCGCCAGCAGCGACGGGTCCCGCACAGATACGCAGTATTTT. As protein: CASSDGSRTDTQYF.

This clone was observed a handful of times. V gene TRBV7-9 combines with J gene TRBJ2-1, with D possibly TRBD2 on 5 matching bases. V shed 7 bases and J shed 6 bases, with 22 bases lying between them. There are 16 residues in the CDR3. CDR1 SEHNR and CDR2 FQNEAQ come from the germline V gene (reference sequence). CDR3 sequence: CASTTPLRGPPNEQFF. In DNA, the CDR3 is TGTGCCAGCACTACCCCCCTACGGGGTCCTCCCAATGAGCAGTTCTTC.

This clone was observed a handful of times. The gene calls are TRBV6-6 and TRBJ2-7; D remains unclear. The CDR3 runs to 14 residues. Trimming left V 6 bases short and J 0 bases short, with 12 bases between. Germline V gene data show CDR1 as MNHNY and CDR2 as SVGAGI (reference sequence). CDR3 loop: CASSRTVYSYEQYF. DNA of the CDR3: TGTGCCAGCAGCCGAACTGTCTACTCCTACGAGCAGTACTTC.

V and J are TRBV7-9 and TRBJ2-3, with 12 bases identical to TRBD2. With V trimmed by 4 bases and J by 0 bases, 2 bases remained unmatched. Germline V gives CDR1 SEHNR, CDR2 FQNEAQ (reference sequence). This CDR3 has 16 amino acids. CDR3 nucleotides: TGTGCCAGCAGCTCCGGACTAGCGGGGAGCACAGATACGCAGTATTTT. The encoded protein is CASSSGLAGSTDTQYF.

This clone was recorded a few times. J is TRBJ1-2 and V is TRBV10-3; 9 positions agree with TRBD1. Germline assignment: CDR1 ENHRY and CDR2 SYGVKD. The CDR3 is made up of 16 amino acids. J was trimmed by 4 bases and V by 3 bases; bases with no gene match: 9. CDR3 region: CAISDTRDRAPYGYTF. CDR3 coding DNA: TGTGCCATCAGTGATACCCGGGACAGGGCTCCCTATGGCTACACCTTC.

The chain combines TRBV9 with TRBJ2-5, with unresolved D. Trimming left V 3 bases short and J 0 bases short, with 6 bases between. Looked up from germline, CDR1 is SGDLS and CDR2 is YYNGEE. The CDR3 is made up of 13 amino acids. CDR3 in DNA: TGTGCCAGCAGCGACACCAACCAAGAGACCCAGTACTTC. Protein sequence: CASSDTNQETQYF.